The T cell receptor (beta chain) described here comes from a study of radiation and T cells in renal cell carcinoma (dated by TCRdb to between 2020 and 2021). With regard to the full study: The samples were obtained from a clinical trial, where primary renal cell carcinomas were treated with 15 Gy stereotactic body radiation therapy and then removed by nephrectomy 4 weeks afterward. TCR beta sequencing covered some 55 samples in total, comprising some 25 tumors and approximately 27 peripheral blood samples. In the 53 samples combined, 4,016,671 unique CDR3 nucleotide sequences were found, encoding approximately 2,900,000 unique CDR3 amino acid sequences. The full study reports these points: In blood, the top tumor clonotypes increased from baseline to 2 weeks after radiation and then shrank by 4 weeks, which suggests a temporary expansion of tumor-resident clones. Dynamics of the blood repertoire were not tracked past 4 weeks after treatment. Because the trial had a single-armed design, the trial could not examine how radiation dose or scheduling affected the TCR repertoire. Because pretreatment tumor biopsies were not available, the study could not determine whether clonotypes were already present within the tumor at baseline.

Concerning this clone: This receptor's antigen is unknown. It has no much larger one-base neighbor in the sample; base qualities were not kept.

TCR beta libraries were generated from genomic DNA with the immunoSEQ kit, following the manufacturer's recommendations. For library preparation, a first multiplex PCR was performed with proprietary primers, followed by a second PCR in which unique barcodes were added, and bead cleanups were performed after each round. Each sample batch included a kit-provided positive control reaction and a negative control reaction. The final libraries underwent checking on an Agilent 4200 TapeStation D1000 ScreenTape, volumetric pooling, and quantification by qPCR. An Illumina NextSeq500 fitted with a MidOutput 150-cycle cartridge performed the sequencing, running 156 Read1 cycles and 15 Index1 cycles with the kit's custom primers. The pooled library was loaded at roughly 0.92 pM with a roughly 20% PhiX control spike-in. From the authors' description of their analysis: The vendor-processed data were analyzed in R, and a clonotype was defined as all T cells that share the same CDR3 nucleotide sequence. In the clone abundance analyses, frequencies were normalized to the 10,000 most abundant clones in each sample. Public T cell clones, averaging fewer than five per sample, were removed before analysis. A difference in abundance of at least 32-fold between compartments was used to define tumor-enriched and baseline blood-enriched clonotypes. A beta-binomial differential abundance model was applied to find clonotypes that expanded or contracted between blood time points. Tumor-blood repertoire similarity was measured with the Baroni-Urbani and Buser coefficient, and group comparisons used two-tailed Wilcoxon tests in R. The table comes from immuneACCESS by way of TCRdb, which keeps in-frame sequences with V and J called. Part of the clones is missing from these tables; in studies checked, under half for an unresolved V gene and the rest for unknown reasons. V and J calls and clone size are as listed in that table; D and trimming were resolved from the DNA. Present in this sample are roughly 78,000 clones, around 80% of which were seen just once. Clones ranked in the top ten supply approximately 6.4% of the sample.

The time point label, as the study defines it: blood 2 weeks post-SBRT. The intended sense of this specimen's treatment or condition label: 15 Gy SBRT to primary tumor, nephrectomy 4 weeks later. To track tumor-enriched clonotypes, serial peripheral blood was sampled from radiation-treated patients at baseline and at 2 weeks and 4 weeks after SBRT. Every patient's renal cell carcinoma showed clear cell pathology. Genomic DNA for TCR sequencing was prepared using the QIAamp DNA Blood Mini Kit (Qiagen). The analyses included only samples that passed all quality control checks. The sequence derives from a man between 60 and 70 years old with renal cell carcinoma. The specimen comprised blood, sampled from a patient whose treatment included radiotherapy and nephrectomy.

The DNA sequence is given as TGTGCCAGCAGCTTAGAGGGGGCGCGGGGTGGACAGCCCCAGCATTTT. Its protein product is CASSLEGARGGQPQHF. The rearrangement joined TRBV5-8 to TRBJ1-5, with TRBD1 matching 7 junction bases. Reading the germline V gene gives CDR1 SGHTS and CDR2 YDEGEE. Clipping removes 2 bases from V and 7 bases from J, with 12 as the unmatched junction base count. Counted from cysteine to phenylalanine, this CDR3 has 16 amino acids. Only the CDR3 DNA stays, 48 bases, in frame from base 1.